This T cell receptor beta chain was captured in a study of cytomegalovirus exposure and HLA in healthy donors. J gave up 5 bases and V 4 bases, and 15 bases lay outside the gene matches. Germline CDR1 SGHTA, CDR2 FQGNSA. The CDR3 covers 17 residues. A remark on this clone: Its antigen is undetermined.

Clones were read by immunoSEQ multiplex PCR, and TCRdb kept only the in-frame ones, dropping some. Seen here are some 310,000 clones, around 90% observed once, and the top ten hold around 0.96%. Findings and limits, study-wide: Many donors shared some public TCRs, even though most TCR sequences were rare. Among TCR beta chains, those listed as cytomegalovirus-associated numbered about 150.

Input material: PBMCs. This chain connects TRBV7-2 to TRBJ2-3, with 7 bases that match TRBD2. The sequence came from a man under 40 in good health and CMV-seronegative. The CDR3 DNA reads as TGTGCCAGCAGCTCGCGGGAGCGACTACGCACCCTAGATACGCAGTATTTT. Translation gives CASSSRERLRTLDTQYF.